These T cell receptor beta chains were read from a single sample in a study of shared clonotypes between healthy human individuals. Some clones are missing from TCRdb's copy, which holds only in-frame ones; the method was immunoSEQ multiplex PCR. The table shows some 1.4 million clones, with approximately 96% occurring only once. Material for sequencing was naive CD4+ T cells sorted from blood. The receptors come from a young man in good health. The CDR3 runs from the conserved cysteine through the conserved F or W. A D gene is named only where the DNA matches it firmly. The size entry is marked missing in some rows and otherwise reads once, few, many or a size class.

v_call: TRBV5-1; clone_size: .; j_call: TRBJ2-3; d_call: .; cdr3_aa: CASSLDSRTDTQYF; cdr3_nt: TGCGCCAGCAGCTTGGACAGTCGGACCGATACGCAGTATTTT
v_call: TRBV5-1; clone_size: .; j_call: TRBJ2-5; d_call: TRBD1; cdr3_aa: CASSLLGQGAGETQYF; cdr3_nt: TGCGCCAGCAGCTTGCTCGGACAGGGGGCAGGTGAGACCCAGTACTTC
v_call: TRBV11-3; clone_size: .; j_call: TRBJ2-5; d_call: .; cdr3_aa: CASSFQYQETQYF; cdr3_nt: TGTGCCAGCAGCTTTCAGTACCAAGAGACCCAGTACTTC
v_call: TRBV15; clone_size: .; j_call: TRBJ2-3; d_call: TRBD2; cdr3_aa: CATQREWSTDTQYF; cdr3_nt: TGTGCCACCCAGCGGGAGTGGAGCACAGATACGCAGTATTTT
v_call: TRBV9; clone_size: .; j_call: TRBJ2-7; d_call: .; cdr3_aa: CASSVGHPTGSYEQYF; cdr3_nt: TGTGCCAGCAGCGTCGGCCACCCGACCGGCTCCTACGAGCAGTACTTC
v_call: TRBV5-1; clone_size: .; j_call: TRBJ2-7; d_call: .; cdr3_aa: CASSLVSSSAPEQYF; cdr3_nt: TGCGCCAGCAGCTTGGTCTCGAGCAGTGCACCCGAGCAGTACTTC
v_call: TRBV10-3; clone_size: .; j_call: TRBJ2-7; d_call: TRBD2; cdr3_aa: CAISEPTSGIYEQYF; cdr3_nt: TGTGCCATCAGTGAACCGACTAGCGGGATCTACGAGCAGTACTTC
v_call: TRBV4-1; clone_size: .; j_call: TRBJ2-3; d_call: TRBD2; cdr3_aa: CASSQLAGTTDTQYF; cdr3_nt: TGCGCCAGCAGCCAACTAGCGGGAACCACAGATACGCAGTATTTT
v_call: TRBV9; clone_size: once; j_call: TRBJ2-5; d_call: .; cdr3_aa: CASSVRAGTGRRETQYF; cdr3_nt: TGTGCCAGCAGCGTACGTGCCGGGACTGGGAGAAGGGAGACCCAGTACTTC
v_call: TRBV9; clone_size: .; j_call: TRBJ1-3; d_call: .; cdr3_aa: CASSVDEGGISGNTIYF; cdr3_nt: TGTGCCAGCAGCGTAGACGAGGGGGGGATCTCTGGAAACACCATATATTTT
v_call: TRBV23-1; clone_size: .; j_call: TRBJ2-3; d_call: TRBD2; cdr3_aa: CASSQNGSSGRAKSIEDTQYF; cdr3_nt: TGCGCCAGCAGTCAAAATGGGAGTAGCGGGAGGGCTAAGAGTATAGAAGATACGCAGTATTTT
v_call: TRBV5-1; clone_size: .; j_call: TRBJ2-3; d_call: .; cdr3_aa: CASGVSDSTDTQYF; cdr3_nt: TGCGCCAGCGGTGTCAGCGACAGCACAGATACGCAGTATTTT
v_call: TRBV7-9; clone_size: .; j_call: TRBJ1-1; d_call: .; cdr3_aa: CASSSPRRGWTEAFF; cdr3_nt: TGTGCCAGCAGCTCCCCGAGGCGGGGGTGGACTGAAGCTTTCTTT
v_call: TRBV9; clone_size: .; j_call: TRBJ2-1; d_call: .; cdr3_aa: CASSVAVLNEQFF; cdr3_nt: TGTGCCAGCAGCGTAGCTGTGTTAAATGAGCAGTTCTTC
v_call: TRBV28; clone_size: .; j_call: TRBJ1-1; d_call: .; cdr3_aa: CASRLGLQNTEAFF; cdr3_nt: TGTGCCAGCAGACTGGGGCTACAGAACACTGAAGCTTTCTTT
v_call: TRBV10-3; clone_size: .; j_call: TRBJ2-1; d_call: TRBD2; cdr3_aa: CAISLAGGSYNEQFF; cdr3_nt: TGTGCCATCAGTCTAGCGGGAGGGTCCTACAATGAGCAGTTCTTC
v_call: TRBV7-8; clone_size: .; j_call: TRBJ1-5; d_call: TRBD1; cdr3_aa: CASSRSRGLNQPQHF; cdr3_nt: TGTGCCAGCAGCCGAAGTAGGGGGCTCAATCAGCCCCAGCATTTT
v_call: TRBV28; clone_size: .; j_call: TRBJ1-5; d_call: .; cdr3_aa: CASSFPRLRAGLGTQPQHF; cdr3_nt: TGTGCCAGCAGTTTCCCTCGGCTTCGTGCAGGGCTGGGAACTCAGCCCCAGCATTTT
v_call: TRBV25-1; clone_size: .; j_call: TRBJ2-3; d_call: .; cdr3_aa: CASSERLGDTQYF; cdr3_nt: TGTGCCAGCAGTGAAAGGTTGGGAGATACGCAGTATTTT
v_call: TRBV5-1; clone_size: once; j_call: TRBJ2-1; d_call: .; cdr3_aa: CASSLANPSNEQFF; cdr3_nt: TGCGCCAGCAGCTTGGCAAACCCAAGCAATGAGCAGTTCTTC
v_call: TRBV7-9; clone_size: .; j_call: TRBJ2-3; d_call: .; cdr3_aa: CASSLDLVDTQYF; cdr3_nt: TGTGCCAGCAGCTTAGATCTTGTAGATACGCAGTATTTT
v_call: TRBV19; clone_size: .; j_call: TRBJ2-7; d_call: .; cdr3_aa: CASSMARGSGGSYEQYF; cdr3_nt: TGTGCCAGTAGTATGGCCCGGGGGTCAGGGGGCTCCTACGAGCAGTACTTC
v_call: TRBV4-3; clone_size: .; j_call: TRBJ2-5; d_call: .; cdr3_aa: CASSQDSGLETQYF; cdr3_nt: TGCGCCAGCAGCCAAGACTCAGGGCTAGAGACCCAGTACTTC
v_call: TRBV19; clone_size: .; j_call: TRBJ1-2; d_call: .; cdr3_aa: CASSILPANYGYTF; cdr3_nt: TGTGCCAGTAGTATTCTCCCGGCTAACTATGGCTACACCTTC
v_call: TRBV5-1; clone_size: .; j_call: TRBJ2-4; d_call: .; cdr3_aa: CASSLMEGNTKNIQYF; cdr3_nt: TGCGCCAGCAGCTTGATGGAAGGGAATACCAAAAACATTCAGTACTTC
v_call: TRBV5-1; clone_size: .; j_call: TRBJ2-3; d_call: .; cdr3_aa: CASSLSGPGTDTQYF; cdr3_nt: TGCGCCAGCAGCTTGAGTGGGCCCGGCACAGATACGCAGTATTTT
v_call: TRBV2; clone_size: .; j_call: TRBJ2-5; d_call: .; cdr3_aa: CASSVVTLLQETQYF; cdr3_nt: TGTGCCAGCAGCGTGGTGACCCTCCTCCAAGAGACCCAGTACTTC
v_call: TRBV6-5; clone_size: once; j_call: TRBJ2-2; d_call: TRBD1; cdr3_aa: CASSKDRGRTGELFF; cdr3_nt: TGTGCCAGCAGTAAGGACAGGGGTCGAACCGGGGAGCTGTTTTTT
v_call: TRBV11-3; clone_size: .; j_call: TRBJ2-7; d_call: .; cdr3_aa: CASSDNSENYEQYF; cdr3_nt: TGTGCCAGCAGCGATAACAGCGAGAACTACGAGCAGTACTTC
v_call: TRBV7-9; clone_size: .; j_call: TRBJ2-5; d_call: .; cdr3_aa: CASSSEETQYF; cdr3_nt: TGTGCCAGCAGCTCAGAAGAGACCCAGTACTTC
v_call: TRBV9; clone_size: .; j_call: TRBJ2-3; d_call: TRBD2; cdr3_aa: CASSPRLAGATDTQYF; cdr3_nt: TGTGCCAGCAGCCCCCGACTAGCGGGAGCCACAGATACGCAGTATTTT
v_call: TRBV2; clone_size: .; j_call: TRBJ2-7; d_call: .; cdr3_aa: CASTWTGNYEQYF; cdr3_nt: TGTGCCAGCACTTGGACTGGAAACTACGAGCAGTACTTC
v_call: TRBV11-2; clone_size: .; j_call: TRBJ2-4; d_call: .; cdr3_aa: CASSSILGHLNIQYF; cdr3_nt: TGTGCCAGCAGCTCCATCCTGGGACACCTAAACATTCAGTACTTC
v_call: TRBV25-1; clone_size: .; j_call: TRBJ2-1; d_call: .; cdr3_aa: CASSETGPYSYNEQFF; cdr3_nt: TGTGCCAGCAGTGAAACCGGGCCCTACTCCTACAATGAGCAGTTCTTC
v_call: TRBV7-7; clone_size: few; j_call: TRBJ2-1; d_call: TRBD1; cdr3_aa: CASSTPPGQFYNEQFF; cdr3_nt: TGTGCCAGCAGCACACCTCCGGGACAGTTTTACAATGAGCAGTTCTTC
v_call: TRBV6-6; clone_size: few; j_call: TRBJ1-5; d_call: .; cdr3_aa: CASSYSGQGGQPQHF; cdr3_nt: TGTGCCAGCAGTTACTCGGGGCAGGGTGGTCAGCCCCAGCATTTT
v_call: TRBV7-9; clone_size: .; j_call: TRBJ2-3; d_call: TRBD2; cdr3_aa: CASSTLAGGTDTQYF; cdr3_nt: TGTGCCAGCAGCACTCTAGCGGGAGGCACAGATACGCAGTATTTT
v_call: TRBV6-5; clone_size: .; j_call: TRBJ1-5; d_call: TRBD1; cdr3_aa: CASSYLDRGNQPQHF; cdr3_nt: TGTGCCAGCAGTTACCTGGACAGGGGCAATCAGCCCCAGCATTTT
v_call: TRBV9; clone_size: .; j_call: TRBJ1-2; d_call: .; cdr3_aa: CASSVGSENYGYTF; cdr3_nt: TGTGCCAGCAGCGTAGGTAGCGAGAACTATGGCTACACCTTC
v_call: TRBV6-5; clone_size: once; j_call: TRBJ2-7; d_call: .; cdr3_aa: CASSYDLLRANYEQYF; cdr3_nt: TGTGCCAGCAGTTATGACCTTTTGCGTGCCAACTACGAGCAGTACTTC
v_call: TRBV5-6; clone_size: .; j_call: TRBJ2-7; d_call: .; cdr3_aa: CASSLDPSVHSYEQYF; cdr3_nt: TGTGCCAGCAGCTTGGATCCCAGCGTTCACTCCTACGAGCAGTACTTC
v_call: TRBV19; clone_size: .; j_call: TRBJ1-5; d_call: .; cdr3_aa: CASSFLGLSSNQPQHF; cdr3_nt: TGTGCCAGTAGTTTTCTGGGACTGAGTAGCAATCAGCCCCAGCATTTT
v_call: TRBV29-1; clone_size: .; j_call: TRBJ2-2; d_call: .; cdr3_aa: CSARGWNTGELFF; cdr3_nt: TGCAGCGCCCGAGGGTGGAACACCGGGGAGCTGTTTTTT
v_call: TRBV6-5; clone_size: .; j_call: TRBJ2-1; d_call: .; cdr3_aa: CASSYVPVPYNEQFF; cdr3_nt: TGTGCCAGCAGTTATGTGCCAGTCCCCTACAATGAGCAGTTCTTC
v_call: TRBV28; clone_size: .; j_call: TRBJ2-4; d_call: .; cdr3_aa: CASSLPRFSGLLAKNIQYF; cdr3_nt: TGTGCCAGCAGTTTACCCCGGTTTAGCGGACTACTAGCCAAAAACATTCAGTACTTC
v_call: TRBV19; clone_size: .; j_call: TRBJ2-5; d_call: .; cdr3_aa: CASSKPASTGLGETQYF; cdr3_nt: TGTGCCAGTAGCAAGCCCGCCTCGACCGGCCTGGGTGAGACCCAGTACTTC